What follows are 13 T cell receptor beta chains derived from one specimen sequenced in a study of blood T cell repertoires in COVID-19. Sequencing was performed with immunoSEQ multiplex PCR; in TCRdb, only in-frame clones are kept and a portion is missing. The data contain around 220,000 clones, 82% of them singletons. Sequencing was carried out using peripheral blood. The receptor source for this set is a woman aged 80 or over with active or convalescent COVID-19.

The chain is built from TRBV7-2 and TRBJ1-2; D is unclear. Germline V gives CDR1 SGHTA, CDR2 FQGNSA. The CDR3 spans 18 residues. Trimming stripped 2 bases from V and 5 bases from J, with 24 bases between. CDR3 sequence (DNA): TGTGCCAGCAGCTTATTCCCCCCTGGAGGGAAAGTGGGATATGGCTACACCTTC. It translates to CASSLFPPGGKVGYGYTF.

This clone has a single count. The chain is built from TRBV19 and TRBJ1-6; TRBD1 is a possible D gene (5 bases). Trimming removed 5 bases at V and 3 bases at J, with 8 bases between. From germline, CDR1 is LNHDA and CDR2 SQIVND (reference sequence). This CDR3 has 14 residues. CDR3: CASSPQGYNSPLHF. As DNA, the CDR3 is TGTGCCAGTAGTCCCCAGGGCTATAATTCACCCCTCCACTTT.

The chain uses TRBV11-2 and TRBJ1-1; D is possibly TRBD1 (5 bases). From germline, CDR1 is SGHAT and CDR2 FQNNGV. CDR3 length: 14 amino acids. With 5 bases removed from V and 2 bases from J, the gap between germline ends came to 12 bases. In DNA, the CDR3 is TGTGCCAGCAGCCTGCCGGGACTCAACACTGAAGCTTTCTTT. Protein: CASSLPGLNTEAFF.

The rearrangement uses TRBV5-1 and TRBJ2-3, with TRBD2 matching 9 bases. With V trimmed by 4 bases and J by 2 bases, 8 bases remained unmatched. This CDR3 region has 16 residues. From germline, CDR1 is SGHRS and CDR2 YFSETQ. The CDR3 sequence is CASSAGTSRDTDTQYF. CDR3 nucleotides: TGCGCCAGCAGCGCGGGGACTAGCCGGGACACAGATACGCAGTATTTT. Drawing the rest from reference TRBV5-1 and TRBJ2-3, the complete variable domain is KAGVTQTPRYLIKTRGQQVTLSCSPISGHRSVSWYQQTPGQGLQFLFEYFSETQRNKGNFPGRFSGRQFSNSRSEMNVSTLELGDSALYLCASSAGTSRDTDTQYFGPGTRLTVL.

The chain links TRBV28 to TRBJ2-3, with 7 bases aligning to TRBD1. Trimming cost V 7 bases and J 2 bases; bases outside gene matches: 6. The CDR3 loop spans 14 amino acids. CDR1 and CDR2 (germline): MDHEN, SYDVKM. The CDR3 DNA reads TGTGCCAGCAAGTCGGGACAGATCACAGATACGCAGTATTTT. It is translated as CASKSGQITDTQYF.

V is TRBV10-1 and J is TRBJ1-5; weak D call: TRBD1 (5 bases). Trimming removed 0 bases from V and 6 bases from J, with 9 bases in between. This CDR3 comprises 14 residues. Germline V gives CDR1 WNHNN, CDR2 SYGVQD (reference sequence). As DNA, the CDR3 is TGCGCCAGCAGTGAGTCGGGGGGGGGTCAGCCCCAGCATTTT. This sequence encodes CASSESGGGQPQHF.

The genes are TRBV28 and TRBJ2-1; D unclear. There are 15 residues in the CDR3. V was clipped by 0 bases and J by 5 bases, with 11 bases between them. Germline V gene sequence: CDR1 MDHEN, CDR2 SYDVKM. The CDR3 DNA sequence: TGTGCCAGCAGTTTATGGGCCCCTCAAGACAATGAGCAGTTCTTC. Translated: CASSLWAPQDNEQFF. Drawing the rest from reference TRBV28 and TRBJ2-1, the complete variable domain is DVKVTQSSRYLVKRTGEKVFLECVQDMDHENMFWYRQDPGLGLRLIYFSYDVKMKEKGDIPEGYSVSREKKERFSLILESASTNQTSMYLCASSLWAPQDNEQFFGPGTRLTVL.

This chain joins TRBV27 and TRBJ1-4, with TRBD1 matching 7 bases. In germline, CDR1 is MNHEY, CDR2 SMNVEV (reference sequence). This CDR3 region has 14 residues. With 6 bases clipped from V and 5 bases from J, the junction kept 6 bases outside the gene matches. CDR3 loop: CASSPDRENEKLFF. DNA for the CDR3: TGTGCCAGCAGCCCTGACAGGGAAAATGAAAAACTGTTTTTT.

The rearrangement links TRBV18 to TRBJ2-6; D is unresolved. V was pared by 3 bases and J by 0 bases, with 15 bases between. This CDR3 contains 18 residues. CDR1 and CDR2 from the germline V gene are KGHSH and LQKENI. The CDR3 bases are TGTGCCAGCTCACCTCAGCCGCCAGGTAACTCTGGGGCCAACGTCCTGACTTTC. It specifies CASSPQPPGNSGANVLTF.

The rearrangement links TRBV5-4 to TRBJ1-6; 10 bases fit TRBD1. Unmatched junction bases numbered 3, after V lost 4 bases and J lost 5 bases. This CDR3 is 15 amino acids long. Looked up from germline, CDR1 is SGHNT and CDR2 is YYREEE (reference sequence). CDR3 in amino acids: CASSRQGANNSPLHF. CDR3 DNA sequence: TGTGCCAGCAGCCGACAGGGGGCGAATAATTCACCCCTCCACTTT.

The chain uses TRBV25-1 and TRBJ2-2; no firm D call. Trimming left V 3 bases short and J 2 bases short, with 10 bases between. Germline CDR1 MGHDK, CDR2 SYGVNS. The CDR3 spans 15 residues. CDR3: CASSDGQLNTGELFF. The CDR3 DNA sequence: TGTGCCAGCAGTGATGGCCAACTAAACACCGGGGAGCTGTTTTTT.

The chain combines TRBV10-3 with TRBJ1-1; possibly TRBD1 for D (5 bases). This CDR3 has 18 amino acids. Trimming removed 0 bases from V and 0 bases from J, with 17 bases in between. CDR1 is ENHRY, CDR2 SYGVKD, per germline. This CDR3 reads CAISESAGWAPMNTEAFF. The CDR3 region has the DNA TGTGCCATCAGTGAGTCGGCAGGGTGGGCCCCTATGAACACTGAAGCTTTCTTT.

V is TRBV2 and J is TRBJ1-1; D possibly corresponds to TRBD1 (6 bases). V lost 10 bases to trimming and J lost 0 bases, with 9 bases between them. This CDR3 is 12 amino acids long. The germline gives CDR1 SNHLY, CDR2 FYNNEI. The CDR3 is CATTGVNTEAFF. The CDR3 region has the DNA TGTGCCACGACAGGTGTGAACACTGAAGCTTTCTTT. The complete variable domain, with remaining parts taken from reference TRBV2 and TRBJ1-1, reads EPEVTQTPSHQVTQMGQEVILRCVPISNHLYFYWYRQILGQKVEFLVSFYNNEISEKSEIFDDQFSVERPDGSNFTLKIRSTKLEDSAMYFCATTGVNTEAFFGQGTRLTVV.